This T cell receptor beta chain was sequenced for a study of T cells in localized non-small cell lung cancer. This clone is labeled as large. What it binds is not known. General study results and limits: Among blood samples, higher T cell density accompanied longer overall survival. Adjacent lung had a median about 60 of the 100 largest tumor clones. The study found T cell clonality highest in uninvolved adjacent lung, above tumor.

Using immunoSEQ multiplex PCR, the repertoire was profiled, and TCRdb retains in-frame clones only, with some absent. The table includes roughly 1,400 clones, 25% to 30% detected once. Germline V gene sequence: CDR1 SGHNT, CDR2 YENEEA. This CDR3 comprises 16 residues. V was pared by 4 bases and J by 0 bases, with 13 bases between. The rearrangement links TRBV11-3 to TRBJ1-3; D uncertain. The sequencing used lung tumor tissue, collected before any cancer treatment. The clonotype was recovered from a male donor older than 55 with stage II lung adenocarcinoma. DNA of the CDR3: TGTGCCAGCAGCTCCCAACAGACGAGCTCTGGAAACACCATATATTTT. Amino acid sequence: CASSSQQTSSGNTIYF.